Below, 21 T cell receptor beta chains from the same sample are listed, as sequenced in a study of CD8+ T cells in alopecia areata. The authors extracted RNA and reverse transcribed it into cDNA as the sequencing template. Using immunoSEQ multiplex PCR, the repertoire was profiled, and TCRdb retains in-frame clones only, with some absent. This repertoire holds 250,000 or so clones, and none appear only once. A panel of CD4, CD8alpha, NKG2D, NKG2ACE and other markers served to sort pooled cutaneous lymph node cells. Sequenced input: CD4+ T cells sorted from a lymph node. The receptors originated from a C3H/HeJ mouse with alopecia areata. MHC haplotype of the strain: H2-k.

This clone was found a few times. Genes and germline are mouse. The sequenced fragment ends 4 residues before the CDR3 boundary, so the rest is inferred from the germline J gene. Within the sample, other DNA sequences also encode this same CDR3. The chain combines TRBV1 with TRBJ1-2; no firm D call. The CDR3 contains 13 residues. The germline V and J ends were trimmed by 3 bases and 1 base, with 6 bases remaining between them. From germline, CDR1 is NSQYPW and CDR2 LRSPGD (reference sequence). CDR3 loop: CTCSAQKNSDYTF. The covered CDR3 bases are TGCACCTGCAGTGCCCAAAAAAACTCC. The entire variable domain, with the rest obtained from reference TRBV1 and TRBJ1-2, is as follows: VTLLEQNPRWRLVPRGQAVNLRCILKNSQYPWMSWYQQDLQKQLQWLFTLRSPGDKEVKSLPGADYLATRVTDTELRLQVANMSQGRTLYCTCSAQKNSDYTFGSGTRLLVI.

About this clone: Genes and germline come from the mouse. With the read ending 4 residues before the CDR3 end, the germline J gene is used to fill in that end. Within the sample, other DNA sequences also encode this same CDR3. The chain couples TRBV13-3 to TRBJ2-3; 10 bases agree with TRBD1. Trimming cost V 5 bases and J 1 base; bases outside gene matches: 1. The CDR3 spans 14 residues. The germline gives CDR1 NNHDY, CDR2 SYVADS. CDR3 in amino acids: CASRDRGGAETLYF. Partial CDR3 DNA: TGTGCCAGCAGGGACAGGGGGGGTGCAGAA.

Worth noting for this clone: The gene symbols are mouse symbols. The read is 4 residues too short to cover the CDR3 end, so that end is filled in from the germline J gene. Other DNA sequences in the same sample also yield this CDR3. The V call is TRBV31, the J call TRBJ2-1, with 10 bases fitting TRBD2. J gave up 1 base and V 0 bases, and 0 bases lay outside the gene matches. Germline CDR1 GKSSPN, CDR2 SITVG. This CDR3 contains 15 residues. The CDR3 protein is CAWSLDWGNYAEQFF. Partial CDR3 DNA: TGTGCCTGGAGTCTGGACTGGGGGAACTATGCT.

This clone showed up just a few times. Mouse gene names apply. The sequence runs out 4 residues before the end of the CDR3; the remainder is reconstructed from the germline J gene. The gene calls are TRBV17 and TRBJ1-1; 10 bases agree with TRBD1. Germline CDR1 MNHDT, CDR2 YYDKIL. Losses at the gene ends were 8 bases for V and 3 bases for J; bases not matched to a gene: 3. The CDR3 is 13 amino acids. Here the CDR3 reads CASSGTGDTEVFF. The sequenced part of the CDR3 DNA is TGTGCTAGCTCCGGGACAGGGGACACA.

Details on this clone: The gene symbols are mouse symbols. The CDR3 DNA, read in part, is TGTGCCAGCAGTATACGGGGGGCGGTA. Encoded protein: CASSIRGAV. The whole CDR3 sequence reads CASSIRGAVEVFF. This chain connects TRBV19 to TRBJ1-1, with a tentative D call TRBD1 (6 bases). Read data end 4 residues before the CDR3 end; the end is taken from the germline J gene. This CDR3 has 13 amino acids. Germline V lookup: CDR1 FNHDT, CDR2 SITEND (reference sequence).

This clone occurred a few times. Mouse gene names apply. The sample holds other DNA sequences that translate to the same CDR3. CDR3 bases read: TGTGCCAGCGGTGAAGACACCTAT. Amino acids: CASGEDTY. The entire CDR3 reads CASGEDTYEQYF. The chain joins TRBV13-2 to TRBJ2-7; D ambiguous. The read ends 4 residues before the CDR3 terminus; that terminus is restored from the germline J gene. Trimming stripped 2 bases from V and 2 bases from J, with 5 bases between. The CDR3 is made up of 12 amino acids. Germline CDR1 NNHNN, CDR2 SYGAGS (reference sequence).

This clone showed up just a few times. Mouse germline and gene names are used. The read halts 4 residues ahead of the CDR3 end, with the missing end drawn from the germline J gene. The V gene is TRBV5, the J gene TRBJ2-5, with a weak D call TRBD1 (5 bases). CDR3 length: 13 amino acids. Germline CDR1 and CDR2: LGHNA and YNLKQL (reference sequence). The chain's CDR3 is CASSQAREDTQYF. The part of the CDR3 DNA that was read is TGTGCCAGCAGCCAAGCCAGGGAAGAC.

This clone was seen a handful of times. Gene names follow the mouse nomenclature. The read ends 4 residues before the CDR3 terminus; that terminus is restored from the germline J gene. The rearrangement links TRBV13-1 to TRBJ2-2; 13 bases are a match to TRBD2. Trimming removed 2 bases from V and 3 bases from J; junction bases left unmatched: 4. Germline V lookup: CDR1 NSHNY, CDR2 SYGAGN. CDR3 length: 17 amino acids. CDR3 sequence reads: CASSEGLGGRHTGQLYF. Incomplete CDR3 DNA: TGTGCCAGCAGTGAAGGACTGGGGGGGCGCCACACCGGG.

This clone was observed a few times. The genes and germline here are from mouse. The CDR3 goes on 4 residues after the read ends, and that part is filled in from the germline J gene. This specimen includes other DNA sequences encoding the same CDR3. This sequence joins TRBV1 and TRBJ2-1; TRBD2 matches at 13 bases. Per germline, CDR1 NSQYPW and CDR2 LRSPGD (reference sequence). There are 16 residues in the CDR3. The V segment lost 3 bases and the J segment 3 bases; nucleotides outside the gene matches: 2. The DNA read from the CDR3 is TGCACCTGCAGTGCGGGACTGGGGGGGGGCTATGCT. This sequence encodes CTCSAGLGGGYA. The whole CDR3 sequence is CTCSAGLGGGYAEQFF.

This clone occurred a few times. Here the gene names and germline are mouse. The CDR3 end is not reached by the read, which stops 4 residues before it; the germline J gene fills it in. At the DNA level, this CDR3 is encoded by other sequences in the same sample as well. This chain connects TRBV3 to TRBJ2-5; weak D call: TRBD2 (7 bases). The germline gives CDR1 SNHLY, CDR2 FYNGKV (reference sequence). The CDR3 has 13 amino acids. The sequenced part of the CDR3 DNA is TGTGCCAGCAGCTTAGAGGGGGGGGAC. Its translation: CASSLEGGD. The full-length CDR3 reads as CASSLEGGDTQYF.

This clone was detected a few times. Mouse gene names and germline throughout. The CDR3 is cut off 4 residues early in the read; its end comes from the germline J gene. Other DNA sequences in this sample translate to the same CDR3. The chain employs TRBV13-2 and TRBJ2-1; the match to TRBD2 covers 11 bases. Trimming removed 1 base from V and 4 bases from J; junction bases left unmatched: 1. CDR1 is NNHNN and CDR2 is SYGAGS in the germline V gene (reference sequence). This CDR3 has 15 amino acids. CDR3 protein: CASGDRDWGYAEQFF. CDR3 DNA, as far as it was read: TGTGCCAGCGGTGATCGGGACTGGGGGTATGCT.

As regards this clone: Germline and genes: mouse. The read gets to within 4 residues of the CDR3 end, and the germline J gene fills in the rest. The V call is TRBV5, the J call TRBJ2-5, with 9 bases matching TRBD1. This CDR3 is built from 15 residues. Looked up from germline, CDR1 is LGHNA and CDR2 is YNLKQL (reference sequence). The V gene end was trimmed by 1 base and the J gene end by 3 bases; junction bases not matched to a gene: 2. The CDR3 DNA, read in part, is TGTGCCAGCAGCCAAGTGGGACAGGGTCAAGAC. This codes for CASSQVGQGQD. The CDR3 in full is CASSQVGQGQDTQYF.

This clone was counted only a few times. Mouse names are used for the genes. The CDR3 DNA, read in part, is TGTGCCAGCAGACTGGGGGGAAAC. Translating it yields CASRLGGN. The full CDR3 sequence reads CASRLGGNTLYF. The chain joins TRBV13-1 to TRBJ2-4; TRBD2 matches 9 bases. The sequence runs out 4 residues before the end of the CDR3; the remainder is reconstructed from the germline J gene. The CDR3 contains 12 residues. Germline V lookup: CDR1 NSHNY, CDR2 SYGAGN.

Details on this clone: Each gene name is a mouse one. Read sequence stops 4 residues before the CDR3 end, and the germline J gene provides the missing end. Other DNA sequences within the sample encode an identical CDR3. This chain joins TRBV19 and TRBJ2-7, with 7 bases identical to TRBD1. V lost 3 bases, J lost 0 bases, and 3 bases stayed unmatched. Germline CDR1 reads FNHDT; CDR2 reads SITEND (reference sequence). The CDR3 loop spans 14 amino acids. The covered CDR3 bases are TGTGCCAGCAGTAGACAGGGAAGCTCCTAT. Amino acid sequence: CASSRQGSSY. The full CDR3 is CASSRQGSSYEQYF.

This clone was counted many times. Genes and germline come from the mouse. Other DNA sequences in the same sample also yield this CDR3. The CDR3 DNA, read in part, is TGTGCCAGCAGGTCCGGGACAGCAAACTCC. The encoded protein is CASRSGTANS. In full, the CDR3 reads CASRSGTANSDYTF. This rearrangement joins TRBV14 to TRBJ1-2, with TRBD1 matching over 7 bases. From the germline J gene comes the end of the CDR3, since the read stops 4 residues before it. The CDR3 runs to 14 residues. Germline CDR1 and CDR2: SGHDT and FRDEAV. With V trimmed by 5 bases and J by 0 bases, 4 bases remained unmatched.

This clone was observed a few times. The gene symbols are mouse symbols. Read sequence stops 4 residues before the CDR3 end, and the germline J gene provides the missing end. This sequence joins TRBV31 and TRBJ2-2, with 7 bases matching TRBD1. This CDR3 has 14 amino acids. Looked up from germline, CDR1 is GKSSPN and CDR2 is SITVG. The V and J ends lost 3 bases and 6 bases, in that order; junction bases with no gene match: 7. The CDR3 spells CAWSLRGSAGQLYF. CDR3 bases read: TGTGCCTGGAGCCTCAGGGGGAGCGCCGGG.

In its sample, this clone was seen a few times. Gene names and germline match the mouse. The DNA ends 4 residues before the CDR3 does, and the rest of the CDR3 is filled in from the germline J gene. Other DNA sequences within the sample encode an identical CDR3. V and J are TRBV19 and TRBJ1-2; 9 bases match TRBD1. Germline V gene data show CDR1 as FNHDT and CDR2 as SITEND (reference sequence). Unmatched junction bases numbered 0, after V lost 0 bases and J lost 0 bases. The CDR3 spans 15 residues. The sequenced CDR3 bases are TGTGCCAGCAGTATAGGGACAGGGGCAAACTCC. Its translation: CASSIGTGANS. The full CDR3 reads CASSIGTGANSDYTF.

Ten or more counts support this clone. Gene names refer to mouse genes. Coverage ceases 4 residues before the CDR3 finishes, and the germline J gene fills in the end. V gene TRBV13-3 combines with J gene TRBJ2-2; D is unresolved. CDR1 and CDR2 (germline): NNHDY, SYVADS. Trimming shortened V by 0 bases and J by 1 base, and 4 bases separated the two germline ends. This CDR3 region has 14 residues. The sequenced CDR3 bases are TGTGCCAGCAGTGATGGCAGAAACACCGGG. Residues: CASSDGRNTG. The whole CDR3 sequence is CASSDGRNTGQLYF.

On this clone: Mouse gene names and germline throughout. The read halts 4 residues ahead of the CDR3 end, with the missing end drawn from the germline J gene. The V call is TRBV14, the J call TRBJ2-1; 7 nucleotides agree with TRBD2. From germline, CDR1 is SGHDT and CDR2 FRDEAV. The CDR3 sequence is 14 residues long. V trimming: 4 bases; J trimming: 6 bases; junction bases outside the gene matches: 7. CDR3 sequence reads: CASSPLGVGAEQFF. The covered CDR3 bases are TGTGCCAGCAGTCCTCTGGGGGTTGGTGCT. The variable domain in full, completed from reference TRBV14 and TRBJ2-1, reads EAGVTQSPRYAVLQEGQAVSFWCDPISGHDTLYWYQQPRDQGPQLLVYFRDEAVIDNSQLPSDRFSAVRPKGTNSTLKIQSAKQGDTATYLCASSPLGVGAEQFFGPGTRLTVL.

This clone was counted only a few times. Germline and genes here are mouse. The part of the CDR3 DNA that was read is TGTGCCGCCCTGGGGGGGCGCTCCTAT. Its translation is CAALGGRSY. The complete CDR3 protein is CAALGGRSYEQYF. This chain joins TRBV13-2 and TRBJ2-7; 10 positions agree with TRBD2. The CDR3 extends 4 residues past the end of the read, so its final part is completed from the germline J gene. V was pared by 10 bases and J by 0 bases, with 4 bases of the junction left unmatched. This CDR3 is built from 13 residues. Germline V CDR1 and CDR2: NNHNN, SYGAGS (reference sequence).

On this clone: Mouse germline and gene names are used. The CDR3 end falls 4 residues outside the read, so it is completed with the germline J gene. The genes are TRBV31 and TRBJ2-5; D may be TRBD1 (5 bases). The V end was cut by 0 bases, the J end by 3 bases, with 7 bases between. CDR1 is GKSSPN and CDR2 is SITVG in the germline V gene. The CDR3 runs 13 residues. The CDR3 DNA, read in part, is TGTGCCTGGAGTCTGGAGGGGCAAGAC. Translated, it gives CAWSLEGQD. The entire CDR3 protein is CAWSLEGQDTQYF.